One sample yielded the 10 T cell receptor beta chains listed below, sequenced in a study of T cells after yellow fever vaccination. In TCRdb, the 5' RACE reads were re-called with MiXCR into one record per CDR3 protein. This repertoire shows roughly 500,000 distinct CDR3 sequences, 15% to 20% found once; its top ten account for roughly an eighth. The sample was PBMCs, taken 15 days after the yellow fever booster vaccination. Every receptor here comes from a man aged 25-45 years who received the YFV17D yellow fever vaccine.

This chain connects TRBV29-1 to TRBJ2-1; D call uncertain. CDR1 is SQVTM and CDR2 is ANQGSEA in the germline V gene. The ends were cut back, 5 bases at V and 8 bases at J, with 10 bases in the middle. The CDR3 is 11 amino acids. This CDR3 reads CSVMRSDEQFF. DNA of the CDR3: TGCAGCGTTATGAGGTCGGATGAGCAGTTCTTC.

The chain joins TRBV6-5 to TRBJ1-1; weak D call: TRBD1 (6 bases). V lost 6 bases, J lost 10 bases, and 12 bases lay in between. In germline, CDR1 is MNHEY, CDR2 SVGAGI. The CDR3 has 11 residues. The CDR3 DNA sequence: TGTGCCAGCAGCGACCGCAGGGGAGCTTTCTTT. Protein product: CASSDRRGAFF.

This clonotype was detected only a few times. This rearrangement joins TRBV7-2 to TRBJ2-5, with D perhaps being TRBD1 or TRBD2 (5 bases each). The CDR3 is made up of 14 amino acids. V was shortened by 2 bases and J by 4 bases, with 11 bases between the two germline ends. In germline, CDR1 is SGHTA, CDR2 FQGNSA. CDR3 loop: CASSLLGVPETQYF. Written as DNA, the CDR3 is TGTGCCAGCAGCTTATTGGGGGTCCCAGAGACCCAGTACTTC.

V gene TRBV5-6 combines with J gene TRBJ1-5; no definite D call. V lost 2 bases to trimming and J lost 1 base, with 7 bases between them. Germline assignment: CDR1 SGHDT and CDR2 YYEEEE. This CDR3 is built from 14 residues. The CDR3 DNA reads TGTGCCAGCAGCTTACCGGGGAGCAATCAGCCCCAGCATTTT. Its protein product is CASSLPGSNQPQHF.

This CDR3 reads CASQPAGRGGYEQYF. Written as DNA, the CDR3 is TGCGCCAGCCAGCCCGCGGGGAGGGGAGGATACGAGCAGTACTTC. The gene calls are TRBV5-1 and TRBJ2-7, with 7 positions matching TRBD2. This CDR3 is built from 15 residues. After removal of 7 bases from V and 4 bases from J, the junction contained 14 bases not matched to a gene. Germline V CDR1 and CDR2: SGHRS, YFSETQ. The full variable domain, completed using reference TRBV5-1 and TRBJ2-7, is KAGVTQTPRYLIKTRGQQVTLSCSPISGHRSVSWYQQTPGQGLQFLFEYFSETQRNKGNFPGRFSGRQFSNSRSEMNVSTLELGDSALYLCASQPAGRGGYEQYFGPGTRLTVT.

This clonotype was counted a few times. The J gene is TRBJ2-3, the V gene TRBV5-5; tentatively, D is TRBD1 (5 bases). The CDR3 runs to 15 residues. Germline-derived CDR1 and CDR2 are SGHKS and YYEKEE (reference sequence). Trimming stripped 1 base from V and 5 bases from J, with 14 bases between. The CDR3 loop reads CASSLQGLEGDTQYF. The CDR3 coding sequence is TGTGCCAGCAGCTTGCAGGGATTAGAAGGAGATACGCAGTATTTT.

The genes are TRBV12-3 or TRBV12-4 and TRBJ2-5, with a possible D match to TRBD1 (6 bases). CDR3 length equals 13 residues. V was shortened by 5 bases and J by 7 bases, with 14 bases between the two germline ends. As DNA, the CDR3 is TGTGCCAGCAGTCCCCCGGGACATGGGACCCAGTACTTC. It yields the protein CASSPPGHGTQYF.

CDR3 in DNA: TGTGCCAGCAGTTTAGCGGGGAGAGCCACCGGGGAGCTGTTTTTT. Its protein product is CASSLAGRATGELFF. This rearrangement joins TRBV12-3 or TRBV12-4 to TRBJ2-2; TRBD2 might be the D (5 bases). Trimming cost V 0 bases and J 4 bases, with 9 bases left between them. The CDR3 extends over 15 amino acids.

The genes are TRBV7-2 and TRBJ2-5, with 10 nucleotides matching TRBD2. CDR3 length equals 22 residues. Trimming removed 8 bases from V and 1 base from J; junction bases left unmatched: 28. Germline CDR1 reads SGHTA; CDR2 reads FQGNSA. The CDR3 DNA sequence: TGTGCCAGCTCCCGTCAGTCGGGGCTAGCGGGAGAGGCCCACGTCCTCCAAGAGACCCAGTACTTC. It encodes CASSRQSGLAGEAHVLQETQYF.

This clonotype came up a few times. The chain uses TRBV12-3 or TRBV12-4 and TRBJ2-5; no clear D gene. The CDR3 is 13 residues long. The V end lost 6 bases, the J end lost 5 bases, and 13 bases lay between the germline ends. DNA of the CDR3: TGTGCCAGCAGGAGGCCCCCTGCGGAGACCCAGTACTTC. Its translation: CASRRPPAETQYF.